This T cell receptor (beta chain) was sequenced in a study of cytomegalovirus exposure and HLA in healthy donors. The protocol was immunoSEQ multiplex PCR, while the TCRdb copy is restricted to in-frame clones and leaves out a portion. The repertoire has a few hundred thousand clones, roughly 90% of them found once; the top ten carry approximately 0.8%. Study-wide results and limits: Reportedly, diagnosis of cytomegalovirus status by the classifier showed high specificity and sensitivity. Subsequent analysis revealed that first-cohort TCR clusters tended to co-occur in the roughly 120 validation repertoires. Listed as cytomegalovirus-associated were 170 or so TCR beta chains.

CDR1 is MNHEY and CDR2 is SVGAGI in the germline V gene. This CDR3 has 15 amino acids. Trimming removed 5 bases from V and 1 base from J; junction bases left unmatched: 5. The donors were part of the validation cohort, which consisted of some 120 subjects and was separate from the first cohort of about 670 subjects. Notes on this clone: Antigen: not known.

Sequenced material: PBMCs. The chain recombines TRBV6-5 with TRBJ1-1; TRBD1 matches at 9 bases. This TCR derives from a young woman in good health and CMV-seronegative. For the CDR3, the DNA is TGTGCCAGCAGTCGGCAGGACAGGGGGAACACTGAAGCTTTCTTT. This gives the protein CASSRQDRGNTEAFF.